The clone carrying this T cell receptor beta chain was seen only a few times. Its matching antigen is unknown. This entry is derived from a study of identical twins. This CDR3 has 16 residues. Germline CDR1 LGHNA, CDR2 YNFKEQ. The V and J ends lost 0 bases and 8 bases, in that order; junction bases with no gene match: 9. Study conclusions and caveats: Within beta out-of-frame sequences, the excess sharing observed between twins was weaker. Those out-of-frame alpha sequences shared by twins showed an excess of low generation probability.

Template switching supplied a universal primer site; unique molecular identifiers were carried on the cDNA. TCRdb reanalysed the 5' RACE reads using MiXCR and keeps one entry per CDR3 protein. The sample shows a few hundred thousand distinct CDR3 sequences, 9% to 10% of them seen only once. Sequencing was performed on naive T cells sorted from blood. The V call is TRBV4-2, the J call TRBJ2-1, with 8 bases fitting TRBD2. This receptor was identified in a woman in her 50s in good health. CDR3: CASSQDPSGSSDEQFF. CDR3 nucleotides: TGTGCCAGCAGCCAAGACCCAAGCGGGAGTTCGGATGAGCAGTTCTTC.